These 26 T cell receptor beta chains originate from one sample sequenced in a study of cytomegalovirus exposure and HLA in healthy donors. With 60 Vbeta and 13 Jbeta primers, the PCR was carried out. Profiled with immunoSEQ multiplex PCR; TCRdb holds only in-frame clones, not every one. This table has around 150,000 clones, 60% to 85% appearing once. Sequenced: PBMCs. The receptor set was obtained from a woman aged 25 to 39 in good health and CMV-seronegative.

V usage is TRBV6-5 and J usage is TRBJ2-7; no clear D gene. The CDR3 consists of 14 residues. Germline V CDR1 and CDR2: MNHEY, SVGAGI. The germline V and J ends were trimmed by 5 bases and 3 bases, with 14 bases remaining between them. The CDR3 region has the DNA TGTGCCAGCAGTCTTTTCCCCAGTTTCTACGAGCAGTACTTC. As protein: CASSLFPSFYEQYF.

The chain carries TRBV11-1 and TRBJ2-5; 7 nucleotides agree with TRBD2. This CDR3 comprises 17 residues. Trimming cost V 1 base and J 2 bases; bases outside gene matches: 10. The V gene's germline CDR1 is SGHAT and CDR2 FQDESV (reference sequence). CDR3 sequence (DNA): TGTGCCAGCAGCTTAGACGCCTGGGGCGGGGGACAAGAGACCCAGTACTTC. As protein: CASSLDAWGGGQETQYF. The full variable domain, rest sourced from reference TRBV11-1 and TRBJ2-5, is EAEVAQSPRYKITEKSQAVAFWCDPISGHATLYWYRQILGQGPELLVQFQDESVVDDSQLPKDRFSAERLKGVDSTLKIQPAELGDSAMYLCASSLDAWGGGQETQYFGPGTRLLVL.

DNA of the CDR3: TGTGCCATCACAGCGGCTCCCTCCTCCTCGAACACTGAAGCTTTCTTT. This translates into CAITAAPSSSNTEAFF. The chain uses TRBV10-3 and TRBJ1-1; no definite D call. Germline CDR1 ENHRY, CDR2 SYGVKD. This CDR3 is 16 amino acids long. V dropped 7 bases and J dropped 1 base, with 19 bases sitting between them.

The chain joins TRBV7-6 to TRBJ1-1; 7 bases map to TRBD1. The CDR3 has 14 amino acids. Germline values: CDR1 SGHVS, CDR2 FNYEAQ. The V segment lost 4 bases and the J segment 0 bases; nucleotides outside the gene matches: 2. The CDR3: CASSWGQMNTEAFF. CDR3 coding DNA: TGTGCCAGCAGCTGGGGACAGATGAACACTGAAGCTTTCTTT.

This clone has just one count. The chain combines TRBV27 with TRBJ1-1, with D perhaps TRBD1 (5 bases). Trimming removed 2 bases from V and 11 bases from J, with 12 bases in between. The CDR3 covers 12 residues. Germline V gene data show CDR1 as MNHEY and CDR2 as SMNVEV (reference sequence). Written as DNA, the CDR3 is TGTGCCAGCAGTTTAGGGGGAGGGATGGCTTTCTTT. It translates to CASSLGGGMAFF.

The V and J genes are TRBV5-4 and TRBJ2-7; 9 nucleotides line up with TRBD2. J gave up 5 bases and V 4 bases, and 10 bases lay outside the gene matches. The CDR3 has 15 residues. Germline V gene sequence: CDR1 SGHNT, CDR2 YYREEE (reference sequence). In DNA, the CDR3 is TGTGCCAGCAGCGGGGGGGCTAGCGGGGCAAACGAGCAGTACTTC. The encoded protein is CASSGGASGANEQYF.

The V gene is TRBV5-1, the J gene TRBJ2-1, with 13 bases identical to TRBD2. The trim removed 4 bases at V and 8 bases at J, leaving 6 bases unmatched. This CDR3 is built from 15 residues. Germline assignment: CDR1 SGHRS and CDR2 YFSETQ. This chain's CDR3 is CASSRLAGGIDEQFF. CDR3 in DNA: TGCGCCAGCAGCCGACTAGCGGGGGGTATCGATGAGCAGTTCTTC.

In DNA form, the CDR3 reads TGTGCCAGCAGTCCGCGTGACACCGGGGAGCTGTTTTTT. Amino acid sequence: CASSPRDTGELFF. The rearrangement uses TRBV27 and TRBJ2-2; D not resolved. Germline V CDR1 and CDR2: MNHEY, SMNVEV (reference sequence). V was shortened by 5 bases and J by 3 bases, with 7 bases between the two germline ends. The CDR3 has 13 amino acids.

This clone was seen only once. This sequence joins TRBV2 and TRBJ1-2; D call uncertain. V dropped 0 bases and J dropped 1 base, with 12 bases sitting between them. The CDR3 is 16 amino acids. Germline V CDR1 and CDR2: SNHLY, FYNNEI. The CDR3 sequence: CASSEALGPGNYGYTF. In DNA, the CDR3 is TGTGCCAGCAGTGAAGCGCTTGGCCCTGGTAACTATGGCTACACCTTC.

The chain has TRBV6-1 and TRBJ1-2; tentatively, D is TRBD1 (5 bases). V was cut by 4 bases and J by 7 bases, with 13 bases left in between. CDR3 size: 13 residues. The germline V gene encodes CDR1 MNHNS and CDR2 SASEGT. Here the CDR3 reads CASSATGTTGYTF. The CDR3 DNA follows: TGTGCCAGCAGTGCAACCGGGACTACTGGCTACACCTTC.

This sequence joins TRBV27 and TRBJ2-7, with 10 bases lining up with TRBD1. Trimming cost V 3 bases and J 7 bases; bases outside gene matches: 9. The CDR3 has 15 amino acids. Germline-derived CDR1 and CDR2 are MNHEY and SMNVEV (reference sequence). The CDR3 DNA is TGTGCCAGCAGTTTCTACCGGGACAGGGGTTTTGAGCAGTACTTC. Amino acid sequence: CASSFYRDRGFEQYF.

The CDR3 sequence: CAWRRGDRVGFLYEQYF. CDR3 bases: TGTGCCTGGAGACGCGGGGACAGGGTAGGATTTTTATACGAGCAGTACTTC. The V call is TRBV30, the J call TRBJ2-7; 9 nucleotides match TRBD1. This CDR3 comprises 17 residues. V lost 3 bases, J lost 4 bases, and 16 bases stayed unmatched. From germline, CDR1 is GTSNPN and CDR2 SVGIG (reference sequence).

This chain uses TRBV16 with TRBJ1-1, with 11 bases that match TRBD1. J gave up 5 bases and V 3 bases, and 8 bases lay outside the gene matches. Germline V gives CDR1 KGHSY, CDR2 FQNENV. This CDR3 is 16 amino acids long. The DNA for the CDR3 is TGTGCCAGCAGCCAGCGGGACAGGGGGAAAGGAACTGAAGCTTTCTTT. Translating gives CASSQRDRGKGTEAFF. The variable domain in full, with the rest retrieved from reference TRBV16 and TRBJ1-1, is GEEVAQTPKHLVRGEGQKAKLYCAPIKGHSYVFWYQQVLKNEFKFLISFQNENVFDETGMPKERFSAKCLPNSPCSLEIQATKLEDSAVYFCASSQRDRGKGTEAFFGQGTRLTVV.

The chain combines TRBV4-2 with TRBJ1-5, with D perhaps TRBD1 (5 bases). Trimming took off 8 bases at V and 7 bases at J, with 15 bases between the two ends. The CDR3 extends over 13 amino acids. The germline V gene has CDR1 LGHNA and CDR2 YNFKEQ. This CDR3 reads CASSGQVEQPQHF. CDR3 sequence (DNA): TGTGCCAGCTCAGGGCAGGTAGAGCAGCCCCAGCATTTT.

The chain uses TRBV5-4 and TRBJ1-6; D gene unclear. Trimming took 0 bases from V and 0 from J, leaving 10 bases between them. Germline loops: CDR1 SGHNT, CDR2 YYREEE (reference sequence). This CDR3 is 17 amino acids long. The CDR3 DNA follows: TGTGCCAGCAGCTTGGACAGTACGAGCTCCTATAATTCACCCCTCCACTTT. The encoded protein is CASSLDSTSSYNSPLHF.

The rearrangement uses TRBV27 and TRBJ1-2; D possibly corresponds to TRBD1 (5 bases). Trimming removed 4 bases at V and 7 bases at J, with 16 bases between. Germline V lookup: CDR1 MNHEY, CDR2 SMNVEV (reference sequence). The CDR3 runs to 14 residues. This CDR3 is CASSSLDTSGGYTF. The CDR3 DNA reads TGTGCCAGCAGTTCCCTGGACACCTCGGGTGGCTACACCTTC.

The V gene is TRBV5-1, the J gene TRBJ2-5; D remains ambiguous. The CDR3 has 13 residues. Germline CDR1 and CDR2: SGHRS and YFSETQ. Trimming took off 2 bases at V and 4 bases at J, with 9 bases between the two ends. For the CDR3, the DNA is TGCGCCAGCAGCTTTGCCAACGGAGAGACCCAGTACTTC. Residues: CASSFANGETQYF.

V and J are TRBV25-1 and TRBJ2-5; tentatively, D is TRBD2 (5 bases). The CDR3 sequence is 14 residues long. Germline lookup yields CDR1 MGHDK and CDR2 SYGVNS. The ends were cut back, 5 bases at V and 1 base at J, with 11 bases in the middle. For the CDR3, the DNA is TGTGCCAGCAGTCTCAGGACTCCCCAAGAGACCCAGTACTTC. It translates to CASSLRTPQETQYF.

The genes are TRBV6-1 and TRBJ2-7, with D unclear. This CDR3 has 12 residues. V lost 6 bases and J lost 0, with 6 bases in between. Germline lookup yields CDR1 MNHNS and CDR2 SASEGT. The CDR3 coding sequence is TGTGCCAGCAGCTCTCCCTCCTACGAGCAGTACTTC. Protein product: CASSSPSYEQYF.

The chain is built from TRBV7-2 and TRBJ1-1; D is possibly TRBD1 (6 bases). Looked up from germline, CDR1 is SGHTA and CDR2 is FQGNSA. The CDR3 totals 14 residues. V was trimmed by 2 bases and J by 4 bases, leaving 11 bases between them. CDR3 sequence (DNA): TGTGCCAGCAGCTTAATCGACAGGACCACTGAAGCTTTCTTT. Its protein product is CASSLIDRTTEAFF.

The chain carries TRBV2 and TRBJ2-3; D may be TRBD1 (5 bases). This CDR3 has 14 residues. V lost 7 bases to trimming and J lost 3 bases, with 14 bases between them. From germline, CDR1 is SNHLY and CDR2 FYNNEI. The CDR3 loop is CASTYSGRTDTQYF. In nucleotides, the CDR3 is TGTGCCAGCACTTACTCAGGGCGGACAGATACGCAGTATTTT.

J is TRBJ1-2 and V is TRBV11-1; unclear D gene. This CDR3 is 13 amino acids long. Germline V gene data show CDR1 as SGHAT and CDR2 as FQDESV (reference sequence). V was cut by 5 bases and J by 2 bases, with 9 bases left in between. In nucleotides, the CDR3 is TGTGCCAGCAGCCCGGCCAGGAACTATGGCTACACCTTC. It is translated as CASSPARNYGYTF.

This chain joins TRBV5-1 and TRBJ1-1; 10 bases map to TRBD1. The germline CDR1 and CDR2 sequences are SGHRS and YFSETQ. V lost 4 bases, J lost 8 bases, and 5 bases stayed unmatched. The CDR3 is 13 residues long. CDR3 sequence (DNA): TGCGCCAGCAGCCGCGGGACAGGGGAGGAAGCTTTCTTT. As protein: CASSRGTGEEAFF.

V and J are TRBV5-1 and TRBJ2-7, with D perhaps matching TRBD1 (6 bases). The germline V gene has CDR1 SGHRS and CDR2 YFSETQ. V was clipped by 4 bases and J by 5 bases, with 16 bases between them. There are 14 residues in the CDR3. DNA for the CDR3: TGCGCCAGCAGCCAAACTCCGGGACACGACGAGCAGTACTTC. It encodes CASSQTPGHDEQYF.

The J gene is TRBJ1-4, the V gene TRBV7-6, with TRBD1 matching over 10 bases. Per germline, CDR1 SGHVS and CDR2 FNYEAQ. The CDR3 runs 15 residues. Losses at the gene ends were 7 bases for V and 8 bases for J; bases not matched to a gene: 10. Here the CDR3 DNA reads TGTGCCAGCACCGACCGGGACAGGGGTTGGGAAAAACTGTTTTTT. It is translated as CASTDRDRGWEKLFF.

CDR3 in DNA: TGTGCCAGCAGTTACCTCGGGGCACCCCTCCACTTT. This translates into CASSYLGAPLHF. The gene calls are TRBV6-5 and TRBJ1-6, with D hard to call. The CDR3 extends over 12 amino acids. From germline, CDR1 is MNHEY and CDR2 SVGAGI. The V gene lost 2 bases and the J gene lost 11 bases, with 7 bases spanning the gap.